The TCR beta chain described here comes from a study of blood T cell repertoires in COVID-19. On the study more broadly: Whether acute or convalescent, the COVID-19 samples came from the United States, Italy and Spain. PBMCs, B-cell-depleted T cells, or T cells were the source of the cDNA or gDNA that made up the material.

The authors' processing: Amplified reference gene primers provided the basis for estimating nucleated cell counts. Only in-frame clones appear in the TCRdb table, and some are missing; sequencing was by immunoSEQ multiplex PCR. Clonal size and the V and J genes are those of that table, whereas D and trimming came from the DNA. Of tens of thousands of clones in the sample, 80% to 90% are singletons; the top ten hold around 28%. The germline V gene encodes CDR1 SGHRS and CDR2 YFSETQ. V was trimmed by 2 bases and J by 4 bases, leaving 6 bases between them. The CDR3 spans 13 residues. Recruited during active infection, patients (from Seattle) were subsequently followed longitudinally.

The chain links TRBV5-1 to TRBJ1-4; D gene unclear. Sequences were obtained from peripheral blood. The sequence derives from a woman of 80 years or more with COVID-19, enrolled during active disease. CDR3 bases: TGCGCCAGCAGCTTACGCAGTAATGAAAAACTGTTTTTT. It is translated as CASSLRSNEKLFF.